This T cell receptor beta chain was retrieved from a study of CD8+ T cells in alopecia areata. Study-level information: Female approximately 6-10-week-old C3H/HeJ recipients received skin from 6-12-month-old C3H/HeJ graft donors with spontaneous alopecia.

General study findings and limits: Lesional scalp, notably in alopecia totalis/universalis, had clonality above that of normal scalp.

Worth noting for this clone: What it binds is not known. Gene labels here are mouse ones. The observed sequence ends 4 residues before the CDR3 terminus, with the missing tail filled in from the germline J gene.

V gave up 6 bases and J gave up 4 bases, with 10 bases separating them. Per the germline V gene, CDR1 is NNHDY and CDR2 is SYVADS. This CDR3 comprises 13 residues. Extraction and reverse transcription of RNA yielded cDNA as the sequencing template. Generated by immunoSEQ multiplex PCR, the TCRdb table keeps only in-frame clones and is missing some. This repertoire holds around 100,000 clones, and none appear only once. The V gene is TRBV13-3, the J gene TRBJ2-2, with a weak D call TRBD2 (6 bases). The sequenced material came from lesional skin. This receptor was obtained from a C3H/HeJ mouse with alopecia areata. MHC haplotype here: H2-k. The CDR3 spells CASNGGTTGQLYF. The part of the CDR3 DNA that was read is TGTGCCAGCAACGGGGGGACCACCGGG.